This T cell receptor (beta chain) was observed in a study of shared T cell receptors in the human thymus. Trimming took off 2 bases at V and 1 base at J, with 19 bases between the two ends. Germline CDR1 SGHNT, CDR2 YYREEE (reference sequence). This CDR3 spans 18 amino acids. Assay used: immunoSEQ multiplex PCR; TCRdb lists only in-frame clones, some missing. Altogether about 660,000 clones are present, around 87% being singletons, with the ten largest covering approximately 0.0097%. This sample was shared with a second study, whose subject was human thymus T cells. That publication notes: Thymus pieces cut out during corrective heart surgery were the tissue that was used. Unrelated individuals were reported by related research to share highly overlapping thymic repertoires.

The clonotype originates from a boy in the first two years of life with a congenital heart defect. J is TRBJ1-3 and V is TRBV5-4; tentative D call: TRBD1 (6 bases). Material: thymocytes. DNA for the CDR3: TGTGCCAGCAGCTTCGATGGTGTCCACCAGGGGTCTGGAAACACCATATATTTT. It specifies CASSFDGVHQGSGNTIYF. The full variable domain, completed using reference TRBV5-4 and TRBJ1-3, is ETGVTQSPTHLIKTRGQQVTLRCSSQSGHNTVSWYQQALGQGPQFIFQYYREEENGRGNFPPRFSGLQFPNYSSELNVNALELDDSALYLCASSFDGVHQGSGNTIYFGEGSWLTVV.